This TCR beta chain was identified in a study of immune evolution from preneoplasia to lung adenocarcinoma. Study in general: HLA loss of heterozygosity: around 6.5% AIS, about 15% MIA, over 30% ADC, none AAH. Study-wide results and caveats: Top clone frequencies peaked in normal lung, apparently declining through invasive adenocarcinoma. Later-stage lesions seemingly showed higher T cell density and diversity than normal lung.

Germline CDR1 reads MDHEN; CDR2 reads SYDVKM. With 7 bases removed from V and 4 bases from J, the gap between germline ends came to 16 bases. The CDR3 is 14 amino acids. The protocol was immunoSEQ multiplex PCR, while the TCRdb copy is restricted to in-frame clones and leaves out a portion. The table lists some 15,000 clones, approximately 80% of them singletons. A note on this clone: The target antigen is unknown.

Each case's diagnosis was confirmed by two pathologists on H&E. Sequences were obtained from FFPE minimally invasive lung adenocarcinoma tissue. This TCR came from a person between 65 and 79 years old with lung adenocarcinoma. V gene TRBV28 combines with J gene TRBJ1-1; TRBD1 might be the D (6 bases). CDR3 protein: CASTAPTRGTEAFF. The CDR3 DNA follows: TGTGCCAGCACCGCTCCGACCAGGGGCACTGAAGCTTTCTTT.